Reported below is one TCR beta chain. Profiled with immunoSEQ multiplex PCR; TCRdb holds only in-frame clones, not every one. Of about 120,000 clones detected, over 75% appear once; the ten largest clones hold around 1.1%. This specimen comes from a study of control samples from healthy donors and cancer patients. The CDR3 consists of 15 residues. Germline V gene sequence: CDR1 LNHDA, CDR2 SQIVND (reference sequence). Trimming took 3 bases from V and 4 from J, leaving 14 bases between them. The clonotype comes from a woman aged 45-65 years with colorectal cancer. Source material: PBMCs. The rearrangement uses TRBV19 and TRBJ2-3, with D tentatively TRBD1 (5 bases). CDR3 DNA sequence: TGTGCCAGTAGTATCAATCTCATCAGGGCAGATACGCAGTATTTT. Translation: CASSINLIRADTQYF.